The rows below give T cell receptor beta chains drawn from one sample of a study of cytomegalovirus exposure and HLA in healthy donors. Here immunoSEQ multiplex PCR was the method, and the copy in TCRdb shows in-frame clones only, minus some. The data contain approximately 80,000 clones, 70% to 75% of them singletons. The sequenced sample was PBMCs. These receptors all stem from a man in his 60s in good health and CMV-seronegative. CDR3s include the opening cysteine and the closing phenylalanine or tryptophan. The D gene is left open where the match is weak. Clone size is shown for a subset of rows, as once, few, many or a class of expanded clone.

v_call: TRBV6-5
d_call: .
j_call: TRBJ1-3
clone_size: few
cdr3_nt: TGTGCCAGCAGTTACTCGCTGATAGGGACTTACACCATATATTTT
cdr3_aa: CASSYSLIGTYTIYF

v_call: TRBV7-9
d_call: .
j_call: TRBJ1-2
clone_size: .
cdr3_nt: TGTGCCAGCAGCTTGGGGGGGCAGGCGGAAGGCTACACCTTC
cdr3_aa: CASSLGGQAEGYTF

v_call: TRBV19
d_call: .
j_call: TRBJ1-6
clone_size: .
cdr3_nt: TGTGCCAGTACCCTCTCCGGGACTTTTTCACCCCTCCACTTT
cdr3_aa: CASTLSGTFSPLHF

v_call: TRBV11-2
d_call: TRBD2
j_call: TRBJ2-3
clone_size: .
cdr3_nt: TGTGCCAGCAGCTTGGGACTAGCGGGGGGCTTAACAGATACGCAGTATTTT
cdr3_aa: CASSLGLAGGLTDTQYF

v_call: TRBV19
d_call: TRBD1
j_call: TRBJ2-7
clone_size: .
cdr3_nt: TGTGCCAGTAGTAGAACAGGGGGCCTAAAGGCCTACGAGCAGTACTTC
cdr3_aa: CASSRTGGLKAYEQYF

v_call: TRBV14
d_call: TRBD2
j_call: TRBJ2-7
clone_size: few
cdr3_nt: TGTGCCAGCAGCCAATCCCGAGCGGGGGCCTACGAGCAGTACTTC
cdr3_aa: CASSQSRAGAYEQYF

v_call: TRBV7-8
d_call: TRBD2
j_call: TRBJ2-3
clone_size: .
cdr3_nt: TGTGCCAGCAGCTTAGCTCGAGCGGGGGTTTCATCGGATACGCAGTATTTT
cdr3_aa: CASSLARAGVSSDTQYF

v_call: TRBV11-2
d_call: .
j_call: TRBJ2-1
clone_size: .
cdr3_nt: TGTGCCAGCAGCTTAGGGCCGGACTGGAGGGGTGAGCAGTTCTTC
cdr3_aa: CASSLGPDWRGEQFF

v_call: TRBV6-5
d_call: TRBD1
j_call: TRBJ2-2
clone_size: .
cdr3_nt: TGTGCCAGCAGTAATGACAGGGGAACCGGGGAGCTGTTTTTT
cdr3_aa: CASSNDRGTGELFF

v_call: TRBV15
d_call: .
j_call: TRBJ2-1
clone_size: .
cdr3_nt: TGTGCCACCAGCAGAGGTTGGGAGAACTACAATGAGCAGTTCTTC
cdr3_aa: CATSRGWENYNEQFF

v_call: TRBV29-1
d_call: .
j_call: TRBJ2-7
clone_size: .
cdr3_nt: TGCAGCGTTGATGGGGGGGGGCTCTCCTACGAGCAGTACTTC
cdr3_aa: CSVDGGGLSYEQYF

v_call: TRBV5-1
d_call: .
j_call: TRBJ2-3
clone_size: .
cdr3_nt: TGCGCCAGCAGCTTGGTCCCCGGGGGGCAACTCACAGATACGCAGTATTTT
cdr3_aa: CASSLVPGGQLTDTQYF

v_call: TRBV11-2
d_call: TRBD1
j_call: TRBJ1-4
clone_size: .
cdr3_nt: TGTGCCAGCAGCCTGGGACAGACGTCGGGTAATGAAAAACTGTTTTTT
cdr3_aa: CASSLGQTSGNEKLFF

v_call: TRBV7-3
d_call: .
j_call: TRBJ2-7
clone_size: .
cdr3_nt: TGTGCCAGCAGCCCCCGCCCCTACCAGCAGTACTTC
cdr3_aa: CASSPRPYQQYF

v_call: TRBV5-1
d_call: .
j_call: TRBJ1-2
clone_size: .
cdr3_nt: TGCGCCAGCAGCCGGGACACCGCTAACTATGGCTACACCTTC
cdr3_aa: CASSRDTANYGYTF

v_call: TRBV25-1
d_call: .
j_call: TRBJ1-5
clone_size: .
cdr3_nt: TGTGCCAGCAGTGAACTGCAGGACAATCAGCCCCAGCATTTT
cdr3_aa: CASSELQDNQPQHF

v_call: TRBV4-1
d_call: .
j_call: TRBJ1-5
clone_size: .
cdr3_nt: TGCGCCAGCAGCCAGGGGCCAGGCCCTGGGAACAATCAGCCCCAGCATTTT
cdr3_aa: CASSQGPGPGNNQPQHF

v_call: TRBV5-5
d_call: TRBD2
j_call: TRBJ2-3
clone_size: once
cdr3_nt: TGTGCCAGCAGCTTGGGGGGGGGTGGTCTCATCCCAGATACGCAGTATTTT
cdr3_aa: CASSLGGGGLIPDTQYF

v_call: TRBV28
d_call: TRBD1
j_call: TRBJ1-5
clone_size: .
cdr3_nt: TGTGCCAGCAGTCCGACAGGGCACCAGCCCCAGCATTTT
cdr3_aa: CASSPTGHQPQHF

v_call: TRBV29-1
d_call: .
j_call: TRBJ1-2
clone_size: few
cdr3_nt: TGCAGCGTTGAAGGTGGCACGCCTAACTATGGCTACACCTTC
cdr3_aa: CSVEGGTPNYGYTF

v_call: TRBV2
d_call: .
j_call: TRBJ1-6
clone_size: .
cdr3_nt: TGTGCCAGCAGTCCTGACAGGCCTCCAACACCCCTCCACTTT
cdr3_aa: CASSPDRPPTPLHF

v_call: TRBV2
d_call: TRBD1
j_call: TRBJ1-3
clone_size: .
cdr3_nt: TGTGCCAGCAGGGGCCCGACAGGGGCTGGAAACACCATATATTTT
cdr3_aa: CASRGPTGAGNTIYF

v_call: TRBV2
d_call: .
j_call: TRBJ2-6
clone_size: .
cdr3_nt: TGTGCGGTCGGACGGGACTCTGGGGCCAACGTCCTGACTTTC
cdr3_aa: CAVGRDSGANVLTF

v_call: TRBV10-2
d_call: .
j_call: TRBJ2-2
clone_size: .
cdr3_nt: TGCGCCAGCAGACCGGCGGGCGGGGCGAACACCGGGGAGCTGTTTTTT
cdr3_aa: CASRPAGGANTGELFF

v_call: TRBV18
d_call: .
j_call: TRBJ1-6
clone_size: .
cdr3_nt: TGTGCCAGCTCACCAACTAGCGGGGGCGCGGGTTTCAATTCACCCCTCCACTTT
cdr3_aa: CASSPTSGGAGFNSPLHF

v_call: TRBV5-1
d_call: TRBD2
j_call: TRBJ2-1
clone_size: .
cdr3_nt: TGCGCCAGCAGCTGGGGACTAGCGGGGGGTATCGATGAGCAGTTCTTC
cdr3_aa: CASSWGLAGGIDEQFF

v_call: TRBV7-3
d_call: TRBD1
j_call: TRBJ1-2
clone_size: once
cdr3_nt: TGTGCCGGCAGCGCACTCCCCGGGACAGGCCTCTACACCTTC
cdr3_aa: CAGSALPGTGLYTF

v_call: TRBV2
d_call: .
j_call: TRBJ2-5
clone_size: few
cdr3_nt: TGTGCCAGCAGTTGGGGGGGGGAGGGGGACGAGACCCAGTACTTC
cdr3_aa: CASSWGGEGDETQYF

v_call: TRBV6-4
d_call: TRBD1
j_call: TRBJ2-2
clone_size: .
cdr3_nt: TGTGCCAGCAGCGTACAGGGGGCGCCTAACACCGGGGAGCTGTTTTTT
cdr3_aa: CASSVQGAPNTGELFF

v_call: TRBV29-1
d_call: TRBD1
j_call: TRBJ1-2
clone_size: .
cdr3_nt: TGCAGCGCCGTGCAGGGGGCTCGGGGCTACACCTTC
cdr3_aa: CSAVQGARGYTF

v_call: TRBV18
d_call: .
j_call: TRBJ1-1
clone_size: .
cdr3_nt: TGTGCCAGCTCACCATTAGGGGATACTGAAGCTTTCTTT
cdr3_aa: CASSPLGDTEAFF

v_call: TRBV7-9
d_call: .
j_call: TRBJ2-3
clone_size: .
cdr3_nt: TGTGCCAGCAGCCTACAAAGAGGGTGGGTCACAGATACGCAGTATTTT
cdr3_aa: CASSLQRGWVTDTQYF

v_call: TRBV19
d_call: TRBD1
j_call: TRBJ1-1
clone_size: .
cdr3_nt: TGTGCCAGTAGTACTGGGACAGGGAACACTGAAGCTTTCTTT
cdr3_aa: CASSTGTGNTEAFF

v_call: TRBV1
d_call: .
j_call: TRBJ2-4
clone_size: .
cdr3_nt: TGCACCAGCAGCCAAGATCGTTGCGGGGGGACGAACATTCAGTACTTC
cdr3_aa: CTSSQDRCGGTNIQYF

v_call: TRBV5-6
d_call: .
j_call: TRBJ1-2
clone_size: .
cdr3_nt: TGTGCCAGCAGCCCGGTTGGGGGGGCCTATGGCTACACCTTC
cdr3_aa: CASSPVGGAYGYTF

v_call: TRBV9
d_call: .
j_call: TRBJ1-1
clone_size: .
cdr3_nt: TGTGCCAGCAGCGGAGGTTTGAACACTGAAGCTTTCTTT
cdr3_aa: CASSGGLNTEAFF

v_call: TRBV13
d_call: TRBD2
j_call: TRBJ2-3
clone_size: .
cdr3_nt: TGTGCCAGCAGCCCCCACCTACTAGCGGGGGGGAACACAGATACGCAGTATTTT
cdr3_aa: CASSPHLLAGGNTDTQYF

v_call: TRBV4-1
d_call: .
j_call: TRBJ1-1
clone_size: .
cdr3_nt: TGCGCCAGCAGCCAGATAACAGCGAACACTGAAGCTTTCTTT
cdr3_aa: CASSQITANTEAFF

v_call: TRBV2
d_call: .
j_call: TRBJ1-5
clone_size: .
cdr3_nt: TGTGCCAGCAGTTTACTCGGGGGGGACAGCAATCAGCCCCAGCATTTT
cdr3_aa: CASSLLGGDSNQPQHF

v_call: TRBV6-6
d_call: .
j_call: TRBJ1-1
clone_size: few
cdr3_nt: TGTGCCAGCAGGAAAACAGGGACGGGGACTGAAGCTTTCTTT
cdr3_aa: CASRKTGTGTEAFF

v_call: TRBV2
d_call: TRBD1
j_call: TRBJ2-3
clone_size: .
cdr3_nt: TGTGCCAGCAGGCGGACAGGGGCGTTGGCAGATACGCAGTATTTT
cdr3_aa: CASRRTGALADTQYF